This paragraph covers one T cell receptor beta chain sequence. What it binds is not known. Other DNA sequences in this specimen translate into the identical CDR3. This sample stems from a study of shared clonotypes between healthy human individuals. Some clones are missing from TCRdb's copy, which holds only in-frame ones; the method was immunoSEQ multiplex PCR. There are some 2,000,000 clones in the sample; approximately 95% occur only once, and around 1.1% lies in the top ten. From germline, CDR1 is SGHDT and CDR2 YYEEEE. The length of the CDR3 is 12 residues. The V end was cut by 3 bases, the J end by 0 bases, with 4 bases between. Terminally differentiated effector memory CD45RA+ cells were excluded from the naive CD8 cells, which were CD45RO-negative and positively selected for CCR7. Overall study results and limits: Sequencing depth was expected to affect clonotype sharing among donors. Generation of non-shared clonotypes was less probable than generation of clonotypes shared by all four donors.

This TCR was sampled from a young man in good health. Input material: naive CD8+ T cells sorted from blood. V is TRBV5-6 and J is TRBJ2-7; no definite D call. The CDR3 spells CASSSNSYEQYF. CDR3 DNA sequence: TGTGCCAGCAGCTCGAACTCCTACGAGCAGTACTTC.